This entry lists 23 T cell receptor beta chains sequenced from one sample in a study of tumor and adjacent non-tumor tissue in lung cancer. RNA was extracted from bulk tissue without any cell sorting. The normal lung tissue was taken more than 3 cm from the tumor edge. TCRbeta libraries were built with three rounds of nested PCR, modified from ARM-PCR. MiXCR was run by TCRdb on the multiplex PCR reads, yielding one entry per CDR3 protein. The sample lists 90,000 to 120,000 distinct CDR3 sequences; approximately 60% were seen once. The source material was distant non-tumor lung tissue. The receptor set was obtained from a man aged 25-45 years with non-small cell lung cancer.

Concerning this clonotype: A read error is possible here, since a much larger clone lies one base away. The CDR3 protein is CASTLGWGSGTDTQYF. The CDR3 region has the DNA TGTGCCAGCACCCTAGGGTGGGGATCGGGCACAGATACGCAGTATTTT. The chain links TRBV6-6 to TRBJ2-3; no firm D call. This CDR3 contains 16 residues. Deletions cut 7 bases from V and 1 base from J, with 18 bases between. The germline V gene has CDR1 MNHNY and CDR2 SVGAGI (reference sequence).

Note on this clonotype: Since no conserved phenylalanine or tryptophan closes the CDR3, a read error is the likely cause. The rearrangement uses TRBV4-3 and TRBJ1-1; no firm D call. CDR1 is LGHNA, CDR2 YSLEER, per germline. V lost 6 bases to trimming and J lost 2 bases, with 16 bases between them. The CDR3 covers 15 residues. DNA for the CDR3: TGCGCCAGCAGTCCGCGCCCCGGGATTAACACTGAAGCTTTCTTA. It specifies CASSPRPGINTEAFL.

As concerns this clonotype: Lacking the conserved final phenylalanine or tryptophan, this CDR3 likely reflects a read error. The chain has TRBV20-1 and TRBJ2-1; 10 bases match TRBD2. J was trimmed by 3 bases and V by 7 bases; bases with no gene match: 6. The CDR3 sequence is 14 residues long. From germline, CDR1 is DFQATT and CDR2 SNEGSKA (reference sequence). The CDR3 spells CSVSSGSNYNEQFL. CDR3 nucleotides: TGCAGTGTTTCTAGCGGGAGTAACTACAATGAGCAGTTCTTA.

With regard to this clonotype: A much larger clonotype is one base distant, so this may be a read error. The genes are TRBV20-1 and TRBJ1-1, with D possibly TRBD1 on 5 matching bases. The V and J ends lost 6 bases and 7 bases respectively, with 18 bases between them. The germline CDR1 and CDR2 sequences are DFQATT and SNEGSKA (reference sequence). The CDR3 consists of 13 residues. The CDR3 DNA follows: TGCAGTGCCCGCGTGTCCAGGAGGGGTGAAGCTTTCTTT. It codes for CSARVSRRGEAFF.

For this clonotype: The junction differs from germline at one of its ends, possibly a read error. The V call is TRBV20-1, the J call TRBJ1-2; TRBD1 matches at 10 bases. This CDR3 region has 13 residues. In germline, CDR1 is DFQATT, CDR2 SNEGSKA (reference sequence). The CDR3 reads CSARTGGEYGYTF. The CDR3 region has the DNA TGCAGTGCTAGGACAGGGGGCGAATATGGTTACACCTTC.

On this clonotype itself: A read error is possible here, since a much larger clone lies one base away. The chain combines TRBV20-1 with TRBJ1-6, with 7 bases aligning to TRBD1. The length of the CDR3 is 17 residues. Germline V gives CDR1 DFQATT, CDR2 SNEGSKA (reference sequence). Here the CDR3 reads CNARGEDRSSYNSPLHF. DNA for the CDR3: TGCAATGCTAGAGGGGAGGACAGGAGCTCCTATAATTCACCCCTCCACTTT.

This clonotype has a single count. One end of the junction does not line up with germline, which may come from a read error. The chain employs TRBV11-2 and TRBJ2-3; 11 bases agree with TRBD1. The CDR3 covers 16 residues. Germline V CDR1 and CDR2: SGHAT, FQNNGV. In nucleotides, the CDR3 is TGTGTCAGCAGCACGTGGACAGGGGGCGGCACAGATACGCAGTATTTT. Amino acid sequence: CVSSTWTGGGTDTQYF.

Concerning this clonotype: One junction end does not reproduce the germline sequence, and a read error may be involved. The chain joins TRBV10-3 to TRBJ1-1; a weak D match, TRBD1 (5 bases). Germline V gene data show CDR1 as ENHRY and CDR2 as SYGVKD. This CDR3 has 14 residues. The CDR3 here is CVINEWGSVTEAFF. CDR3 in DNA: TGTGTCATCAATGAGTGGGGGTCGGTCACTGAAGCTTTCTTT.

As to this clonotype: It may be a read error: a sequence one base away is much more abundant. V usage is TRBV6-6 and J usage is TRBJ2-5; tentatively, D is TRBD1 or TRBD2 (6 bases each). This CDR3 is built from 14 residues. In germline, CDR1 is MNHNY, CDR2 SVGAGI (reference sequence). The CDR3 region has the DNA TGTGTCAGCAGTGGAAGGGGGGTTGAGGAGACCCAGTACTTC. It encodes CVSSGRGVEETQYF.

Points on this clonotype: Because it lacks the conserved phenylalanine or tryptophan at the end, this CDR3 is likely a read error. The chain carries TRBV4-1 and TRBJ2-7; unclear D gene. CDR1 is MGHRA and CDR2 is YSYEKL in the germline V gene. This CDR3 contains 12 residues. CDR3 in amino acids: CARSQDFADQYL. For the CDR3, the DNA is TGCGCCAGAAGCCAAGATTTTGCCGATCAGTACTTA.

A single count supports this clonotype. Relative to the germline gene, one junction end is altered; a read error may explain this. The chain joins TRBV4-1 to TRBJ2-7; D remains unclear. Germline V gene lookup returns CDR1 MGHRA and CDR2 YSYEKL. The CDR3 is 12 residues long. The CDR3 region is CASNQDFGEQLF. The CDR3 nucleotides are TGCGCCAGCAACCAAGATTTCGGCGAGCAGCTCTTC.

Of note for this clonotype: This clone may be a read error of a much larger clone one base away. This chain connects TRBV4-2 to TRBJ1-3; D is ambiguous. Germline lookup yields CDR1 LGHNA and CDR2 YNFKEQ. CDR3 length: 15 residues. The CDR3 DNA reads TGTGCCAGCAGCCAAGACCTCAGCTCTGGAAGCACCATATATTTT. Translation: CASSQDLSSGSTIYF.

This clonotype was counted many times. V usage is TRBV20-1 and J usage is TRBJ1-1; D possibly corresponds to TRBD1 (6 bases). V lost 5 bases and J lost 3, with 16 bases in between. This CDR3 spans 14 amino acids. Germline V gives CDR1 DFQATT, CDR2 SNEGSKA (reference sequence). This CDR3 reads CSAYPWGGHTEAFF. CDR3 nucleotides: TGCAGTGCTTATCCGTGGGGGGGGCACACTGAAGCTTTCTTT.

About this clonotype itself: A much larger clonotype is one base distant, so this may be a read error. The genes are TRBV18 and TRBJ1-4; D uncertain. The CDR3 consists of 13 residues. Germline CDR1 and CDR2: KGHSH and LQKENI. CDR3 protein: CVSSRGVDEKLFF. The CDR3 DNA sequence: TGTGTCAGCTCACGGGGAGTTGACGAAAAACTGTTTTTT.

With regard to this clonotype: Being one base from a much bigger clone, this may be a read error. The CDR3 does not close with the conserved phenylalanine or tryptophan, likely indicating a read error. CDR3 loop: CASSGIGTGGLAAAFS. CDR3 sequence (DNA): TGTGCCAGCAGCGGGATTGGGACAGGGGGATTAGCAGCAGCTTTCTCT. V usage is TRBV7-9 and J usage is TRBJ1-1, with TRBD1 matching 11 bases. The germline gives CDR1 SEHNR, CDR2 FQNEAQ (reference sequence). The J segment lost 10 bases and the V segment lost 5 bases, leaving 15 bases of the junction unmatched. The CDR3 loop spans 16 amino acids.

The rearrangement links TRBV28 to TRBJ2-7; D is uncertain. Germline V gene data show CDR1 as MDHEN and CDR2 as SYDVKM. The CDR3 spans 12 residues. With 2 bases removed from V and 4 bases from J, the gap between germline ends came to 6 bases. The DNA for the CDR3 is TGTGCCAGCAGTTTAAGCGCGTACGAGCAGTACTTC. It specifies CASSLSAYEQYF.

Comments on this clonotype: Likely a read error: the CDR3 ends without its conserved phenylalanine or tryptophan. No DNA is shown, since the ends of the CDR3 on it are uncertain; the CDR3 is the one TCRdb lists. CDR3 protein: CASRWGNSQRNERFL. The chain uses TRBV12-3 or TRBV12-4 and TRBJ2-1. Termini included, the CDR3 measures 15 amino acids.

This clonotype appeared a single time. One end of the junction varies from germline; a read error may be responsible. The chain employs TRBV4-2 and TRBJ2-5, with 9 nucleotides matching TRBD2. The CDR3 spans 19 residues. Germline loops: CDR1 LGHNA, CDR2 YNFKEQ. The CDR3 sequence is CASRQDRGLARGPQETQYF. The CDR3 nucleotides are TGTGCCAGCAGACAAGATCGCGGACTAGCGAGAGGCCCACAAGAGACCCAGTACTTC.

This clonotype was observed a single time. A read error may produce the germline difference seen at one junction end. The J gene is TRBJ2-1, the V gene TRBV12-3 or TRBV12-4; 7 positions match TRBD2. The CDR3 loop spans 13 amino acids. The CDR3 region has the DNA TGTGCCGGGGGGGGACTCTCCTACAATGGGCAGTTATTC. Protein: CAGGGLSYNGQLF.

For this clonotype: Because it lacks the conserved phenylalanine or tryptophan at the end, this CDR3 is likely a read error. V usage is TRBV4-1 and J usage is TRBJ2-1; perhaps TRBD2 as D (5 bases). The CDR3 loop spans 15 amino acids. From germline, CDR1 is MGHRA and CDR2 YSYEKL. The CDR3 DNA is TGCGTCAGCAGCCAAGGTTCCTGGACGGGGAATGAGCAGTTCATC. It codes for CVSSQGSWTGNEQFI.

Points on this clonotype: This sequence may be a read error, since a much larger clone differs from it by one base. The rearrangement uses TRBV14 and TRBJ2-6, with D hard to call. Germline V gene lookup returns CDR1 SGHDN and CDR2 FVKESK. The CDR3 sequence is 15 residues long. V lost 7 bases and J lost 0, with 10 bases in between. The CDR3 loop reads CASNPRDSGANVLTF. The CDR3 nucleotides read TGTGCCAGCAACCCAAGGGACTCTGGGGCCAACGTCCTGACTTTC. The full variable domain, completed using reference TRBV14 and TRBJ2-6, is EAGVTQFPSHSVIEKGQTVTLRCDPISGHDNLYWYRRVMGKEIKFLLHFVKESKQDESGMPNNRFLAERTGGTYSTLKVQPAELEDSGVYFCASNPRDSGANVLTFGAGSRLTVL.

On this clonotype itself: A read error may be the cause here, since a much bigger clone is one base away. The chain is built from TRBV24-1 and TRBJ2-3; TRBD1 might be the D (5 bases). Germline V gene data show CDR1 as KGHDR and CDR2 as SFDVKD. The CDR3 has 15 amino acids. Trimming removed 5 bases from V and 4 bases from J, with 15 bases in between. The CDR3 loop is CATSGKTDLSDTQYF. CDR3 sequence (DNA): TGTGCCACCAGTGGGAAGACAGACCTCTCAGATACGCAGTATTTT.

The chain employs TRBV11-3 and TRBJ2-1, with a tentative D call TRBD1 (5 bases). V was cut by 4 bases and J by 4 bases, with 11 bases left in between. This CDR3 region has 14 residues. Germline V gene sequence: CDR1 SGHNT, CDR2 YENEEA. CDR3 residues: CASSSGCLYNEQFF. The CDR3 region has the DNA TGTGCCAGCAGCTCAGGGTGTTTATACAATGAGCAGTTCTTC.